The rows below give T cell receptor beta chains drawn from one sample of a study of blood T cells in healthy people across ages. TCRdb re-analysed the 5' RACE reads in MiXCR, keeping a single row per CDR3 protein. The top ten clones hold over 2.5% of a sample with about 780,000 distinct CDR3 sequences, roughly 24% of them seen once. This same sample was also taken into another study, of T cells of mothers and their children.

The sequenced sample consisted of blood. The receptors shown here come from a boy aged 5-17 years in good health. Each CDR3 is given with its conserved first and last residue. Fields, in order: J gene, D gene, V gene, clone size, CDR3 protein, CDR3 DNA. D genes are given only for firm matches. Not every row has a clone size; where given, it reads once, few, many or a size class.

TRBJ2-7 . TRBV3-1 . CASALAPSYEQYF TGTGCCAGCGCGCTAGCCCCCTCCTACGAGCAGTACTTC
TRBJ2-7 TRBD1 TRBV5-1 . CASSLVRTGVSSGEQYF TGCGCCAGCAGCTTGGTGAGGACAGGGGTGTCTTCGGGCGAGCAGTACTTC
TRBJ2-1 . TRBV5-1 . CASSLGGFSYNEQFF TGCGCCAGCAGCCTCGGGGGTTTCTCCTACAATGAGCAGTTCTTC
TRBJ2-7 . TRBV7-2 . CASSLEAVLSSYEQYF TGTGCCAGCAGCTTAGAGGCAGTCTTAAGCTCCTACGAGCAGTACTTC
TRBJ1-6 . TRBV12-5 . CASGSDSYNSPLHF TGTGCTAGTGGTTCTGACAGCTATAATTCACCCCTCCACTTT
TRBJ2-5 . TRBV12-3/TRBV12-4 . CASSLMYQETQYF TGTGCCAGCAGTTTAATGTACCAAGAGACCCAGTACTTC
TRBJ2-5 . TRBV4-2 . CASSPSGPYGQYF TGTGCCAGCAGCCCGTCCGGGCCTTACGGGCAGTACTTC
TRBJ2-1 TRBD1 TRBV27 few CASSLQPGQGYEQFF TGTGCCAGCAGTTTACAACCGGGACAGGGGTATGAGCAGTTCTTC
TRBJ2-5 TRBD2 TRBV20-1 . CSARDGGASGTYQETQYF TGCAGTGCTAGAGATGGCGGGGCAAGCGGGACTTACCAAGAGACCCAGTACTTC
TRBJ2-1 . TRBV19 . CASSRIGPNNEQFF TGTGCCAGTAGTAGGATTGGACCTAACAATGAGCAGTTCTTC
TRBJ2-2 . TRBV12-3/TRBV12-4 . CASRMGGTGELFF TGTGCCAGCCGTATGGGGGGCACCGGGGAGCTGTTTTTT
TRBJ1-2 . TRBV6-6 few CASRNPKGDSNYGYTF TGTGCCAGCAGAAACCCGAAGGGGGACTCTAACTATGGCTACACCTTC
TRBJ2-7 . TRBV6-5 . CASSRPLAGGYEQYF TGTGCCAGCAGTCGGCCTCTGGCAGGGGGGTACGAGCAGTACTTC
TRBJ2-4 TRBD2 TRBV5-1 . CASSFSTSGGQYF TGCGCCAGCAGCTTTAGTACTAGCGGGGGGCAGTACTTC
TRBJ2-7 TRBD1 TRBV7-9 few CASRTQGAYEQYF TGTGCCAGCAGAACTCAGGGGGCCTACGAGCAGTACTTC
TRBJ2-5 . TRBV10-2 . CASITTGQNLKETQYF TGCGCCAGCATCACTACTGGGCAGAACTTGAAAGAGACCCAGTACTTC
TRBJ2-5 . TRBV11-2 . CASSPRGGMEQETQYF TGTGCCAGCAGCCCCCGCGGGGGCATGGAACAAGAGACCCAGTACTTC
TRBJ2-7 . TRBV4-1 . CASSHSAGAYEQYF TGCGCCAGCAGCCATTCGGCAGGGGCCTACGAGCAGTACTTC
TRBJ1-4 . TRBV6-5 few CASSYSQSTGVEKLFF TGTGCCAGCAGTTACTCTCAGTCGACAGGAGTTGAAAAACTGTTTTTT
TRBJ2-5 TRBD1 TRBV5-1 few CASSLEDRGGWTQYF TGCGCCAGCAGCTTGGAGGACAGGGGCGGATGGACCCAGTACTTC
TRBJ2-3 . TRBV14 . CASSRLDTQYF TGTGCCAGCAGCCGCCTGGATACGCAGTATTTT
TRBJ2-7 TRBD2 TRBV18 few CASSPGVLERGEQYF TGTGCCAGCTCACCAGGAGTGCTGGAGCGGGGGGAGCAGTACTTC
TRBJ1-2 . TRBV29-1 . CSVASEPGAYGYTF TGCAGCGTTGCTTCAGAGCCAGGTGCCTATGGCTACACCTTC
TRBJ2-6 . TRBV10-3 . CPNGGAPVSGANVLTF TGTCCCAATGGGGGGGCCCCCGTTTCTGGGGCCAACGTCCTGACTTTC
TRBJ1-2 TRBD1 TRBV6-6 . CASSYPTGNGNYGYTF TGTGCCAGCAGTTACCCGACAGGGAACGGTAACTATGGCTACACCTTC
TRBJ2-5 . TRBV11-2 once CASSSLVVQETQYF TGTGCCAGCAGTTCCCTAGTCGTCCAAGAGACCCAGTACTTC
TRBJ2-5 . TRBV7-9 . CASSLGEYPQETQYF TGTGCCAGCAGCCTAGGGGAATACCCGCAGGAGACCCAGTACTTC
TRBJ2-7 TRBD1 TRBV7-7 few CASSPYQGAQVYF TGTGCTAGCAGCCCGTACCAGGGGGCGCAGGTGTACTTC
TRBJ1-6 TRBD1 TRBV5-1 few CASSRDSYNSPLHF TGCGCCAGCAGCCGGGACAGTTATAATTCACCCCTCCACTTT
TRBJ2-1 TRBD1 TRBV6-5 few CASSRDSHEQFF TGTGCCAGCAGCCGGGACAGCCATGAGCAGTTCTTC
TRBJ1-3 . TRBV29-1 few CSVVGPGSSGNTIYF TGCAGCGTTGTAGGCCCAGGGAGCTCTGGAAACACCATATATTTT
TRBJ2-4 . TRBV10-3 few CAISGTIGLAKNIQYF TGTGCCATCAGTGGCACGATCGGGCTAGCCAAAAACATTCAGTACTTC
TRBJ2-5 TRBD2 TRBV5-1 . CASSLSAGGDETQYF TGCGCCAGCAGCTTGTCCGCGGGAGGTGATGAGACCCAGTACTTC
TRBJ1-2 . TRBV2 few CACSEDGYGYTF TGTGCCTGCAGTGAAGACGGCTATGGCTACACCTTC
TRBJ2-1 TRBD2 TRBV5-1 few CASSTAGGSLYNEQFF TGCGCCAGCAGCACAGCGGGGGGATCCCTATACAATGAGCAGTTCTTC
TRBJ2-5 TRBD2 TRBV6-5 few CASSLAGGREFF TGTGCCAGCAGTCTAGCGGGGGGTAGGGAGTTCTTC
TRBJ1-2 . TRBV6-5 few CASSFTTAGDGYTF TGTGCCAGCAGTTTCACTACAGCAGGGGACGGCTACACCTTC
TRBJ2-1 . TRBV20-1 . CSARALAYEQFF TGCAGTGCTAGGGCCCTAGCGTATGAGCAGTTCTTC
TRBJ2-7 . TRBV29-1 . CSVDTSYEQYF TGCAGCGTTGACACTTCCTACGAGCAGTACTTC
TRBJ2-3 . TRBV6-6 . CATLAVTDTQYF TGTGCCACCTTAGCGGTCACAGATACGCAGTATTTT